Shown below are 7 T cell receptor beta chains from a single sample sequenced in a study of OX40 agonist ivuxolimab in advanced cancers. TCRdb keeps only in-frame clones here, not all; method: immunoSEQ multiplex PCR. The sample lists 22,000 or so clones, about 90% occurring once. The source material was CD4+ or CD8+ T cells sorted from blood, sampled in a trial of the OX40 agonist ivuxolimab. The receptor source for this set is an adult with an advanced solid tumor such as melanoma, head and neck, liver or kidney cancer.

This rearrangement joins TRBV27 to TRBJ2-1; the D is unclear. Germline CDR1 is MNHEY and CDR2 is SMNVEV (reference sequence). V was shortened by 1 base and J by 4 bases, with 17 bases between the two germline ends. This CDR3 has 17 residues. For the CDR3, the DNA is TGTGCCAGCAGTTTATTTACCGGTTCGGTCTCGTACAATGAGCAGTTCTTC. Its translation is CASSLFTGSVSYNEQFF.

This chain joins TRBV27 and TRBJ1-2; D is undetermined. The germline V gene has CDR1 MNHEY and CDR2 SMNVEV (reference sequence). With 4 bases removed from V and 8 bases from J, the gap between germline ends came to 8 bases. The CDR3 contains 11 residues. The CDR3 nucleotides are TGTGCCAGCAGTTCAGGCAGAGGCTACACCTTC. Amino acids: CASSSGRGYTF.

This clone was seen just once. This rearrangement joins TRBV5-1 to TRBJ1-1; 7 bases match TRBD1. The CDR3 is made up of 14 amino acids. Germline values: CDR1 SGHRS, CDR2 YFSETQ. The J segment lost 5 bases and the V segment lost 2 bases, leaving 6 bases of the junction unmatched. The CDR3 DNA follows: TGCGCCAGCAGCTTATGGGACAGCGCAACTGAAGCTTTCTTT. It yields the protein CASSLWDSATEAFF.

V usage is TRBV6-5 and J usage is TRBJ2-3; D unclear. Germline lookup yields CDR1 MNHEY and CDR2 SVGAGI. The CDR3 is 13 residues long. Trimming took off 6 bases at V and 1 base at J, with 8 bases between the two ends. The CDR3 is CASRMTRTDTQYF. In nucleotides, the CDR3 is TGTGCCAGCAGGATGACTCGCACAGATACGCAGTATTTT.

There are a few counts of this clone. The genes are TRBV5-6 and TRBJ2-7; no clear D gene. Germline assignment: CDR1 SGHDT and CDR2 YYEEEE. V was shortened by 0 bases and J by 0 bases, with 7 bases between the two germline ends. The CDR3 is 14 amino acids. The DNA of the CDR3 is TGTGCCAGCAGCTTGGGAGCATTCTCCTACGAGCAGTACTTC. Translation: CASSLGAFSYEQYF.

The chain couples TRBV27 to TRBJ2-2; unclear D gene. The CDR3 covers 16 residues. The V end lost 0 bases, the J end lost 6 bases, and 14 bases lay between the germline ends. Germline V lookup: CDR1 MNHEY, CDR2 SMNVEV (reference sequence). This CDR3 reads CASSLSGRPSAGELFF. CDR3 DNA sequence: TGTGCCAGCAGTTTATCCGGGCGGCCGTCAGCCGGGGAGCTGTTTTTT.

J is TRBJ1-1 and V is TRBV29-1, with D possibly matching TRBD1 (5 bases). V gave up 7 bases and J gave up 2 bases, with 11 bases separating them. The germline V gene has CDR1 SQVTM and CDR2 ANQGSEA. The CDR3 is made up of 12 amino acids. For the CDR3, the DNA is TGCAGCGCTTACCGGGACAACACTGAAGCTTTCTTT. Amino acid sequence: CSAYRDNTEAFF.